This T cell receptor beta chain is drawn from a study of response to subunit inactivated influenza vaccine. Study observations and caveats: Few new T cells, the authors suggested, are recruited by each seasonal influenza vaccination.

This clonotype was found a few times. The antigen is undetermined. This CDR3 comprises 15 residues. The V and J ends lost 0 bases and 1 base respectively, with 6 bases between them. Germline assignment: CDR1 SEHNR and CDR2 FQNEAQ (reference sequence). TCRdb passed the RT-PCR reads through MiXCR, listing each CDR3 protein once. The table shows about 500,000 distinct CDR3 sequences, with less than 7.5% occurring only once. The receptor comes from a man aged 45 to 75 who received an inactivated influenza vaccine. The gene calls are TRBV7-9 and TRBJ2-2; no reliable D call. The sequencing here drew on PBMCs from blood, taken approximately 25 months after vaccination. CDR3 amino acids: CASSLAAVNTGELFF. CDR3 nucleotide sequence: TGTGCCAGCAGCTTAGCAGCAGTGAACACCGGGGAGCTGTTTTTT. The variable domain in full, with the rest retrieved from reference TRBV7-9 and TRBJ2-2, is DTGVSQNPRHKITKRGQNVTFRCDPISEHNRLYWYRQTLGQGPEFLTYFQNEAQLEKSRLLSDRFSAERPKGSFSTLEIQRTEQGDSAMYLCASSLAAVNTGELFFGEGSRLTVL.